Following are 14 T cell receptor beta chains from one sample sequenced in a study of OX40 agonist ivuxolimab in advanced cancers. This table comes from immunoSEQ multiplex PCR, and its TCRdb copy is limited to in-frame clones, with some not included. The sample has approximately 61,000 clones, approximately 89% seen once. The source was CD4+ or CD8+ T cells sorted from blood, collected in a trial of the OX40 agonist ivuxolimab. The receptor source for this set is an adult with an advanced solid tumor such as melanoma, head and neck, liver or kidney cancer.

The chain carries TRBV12-5 and TRBJ1-1; 11 positions match TRBD1. The CDR3 runs to 14 residues. J lost 8 bases, V lost 5 bases, and 7 bases had no gene match. Germline V gene lookup returns CDR1 LGHNT and CDR2 FRNRAP. CDR3 residues: CASGGGTGGAEAFF. CDR3 sequence (DNA): TGTGCTAGTGGTGGCGGGACAGGGGGTGCCGAAGCTTTCTTT.

As concerns this clone: The junction and the germline gene differ at one end; a read error may be behind it. The V gene is TRBV9, the J gene TRBJ2-5; D assignment may be TRBD1 or TRBD2 (5 bases each). The CDR3 runs 14 residues. Germline lookup yields CDR1 SGDLS and CDR2 YYNGEE. The CDR3 region has the DNA TGTGCCAGCAGCTCTTTCCGGGACCAGGAGACCCAGTACTTC. Translated: CASSSFRDQETQYF.

The gene calls are TRBV27 and TRBJ2-2, with D possibly TRBD1 on 5 matching bases. Germline CDR1 MNHEY, CDR2 SMNVEV (reference sequence). The CDR3 extends over 17 amino acids. Trimming cost V 3 bases and J 2 bases, with 16 bases left between them. The CDR3: CASSFHTGKLNTGELFF. The CDR3 DNA is TGTGCCAGCAGTTTCCATACAGGCAAGCTTAACACCGGGGAGCTGTTTTTT.

The chain uses TRBV27 and TRBJ2-5, with D possibly being TRBD1 (6 bases). The J call may be mistaken, given a closer DNA end match to TRBJ2-7. Germline CDR1 MNHEY, CDR2 SMNVEV (reference sequence). This CDR3 comprises 12 residues. The CDR3 spells CASAGARGEQYF. CDR3 DNA sequence: TGTGCCAGCGCAGGGGCTCGGGGCGAGCAGTACTTC.

J is TRBJ2-1 and V is TRBV7-8, with 8 bases fitting TRBD2. Germline assignment: CDR1 SGHVS and CDR2 FQNEAQ. V shed 7 bases and J 4 bases; nucleotides not matched to a gene: 15. CDR3 length: 17 amino acids. This CDR3 is CASKFSGGLGGYNEQFF. CDR3 sequence (DNA): TGTGCCAGCAAATTCAGTGGGGGACTAGGGGGATACAATGAGCAGTTCTTC.

The rearrangement joins TRBV9 to TRBJ2-1; tentative D call: TRBD1 (5 bases). The CDR3 contains 15 residues. The V and J ends lost 4 bases and 4 bases respectively, with 15 bases between them. From germline, CDR1 is SGDLS and CDR2 YYNGEE. CDR3 bases: TGTGCCAGCAGCCGCGACCCGACAGCTTACAATGAGCAGTTCTTC. This gives the protein CASSRDPTAYNEQFF.

Here the CDR3 DNA reads TGTGCCAGCAGGAGGAGGGACTCTGGAAACACCATATATTTT. Its protein is CASRRRDSGNTIYF. The V gene is TRBV9, the J gene TRBJ1-3; no clear D. The CDR3 consists of 14 residues. V was trimmed by 5 bases and J by 0 bases, leaving 9 bases between them. Per the germline V gene, CDR1 is SGDLS and CDR2 is YYNGEE. The full variable domain, rest sourced from reference TRBV9 and TRBJ1-3, is DSGVTQTPKHLITATGQRVTLRCSPRSGDLSVYWYQQSLDQGLQFLIQYYNGEERAKGNILERFSAQQFPDLHSELNLSSLELGDSALYFCASRRRDSGNTIYFGEGSWLTVV.

The rearrangement uses TRBV7-9 and TRBJ2-1; tentatively, D is TRBD2 (6 bases). Germline V gene sequence: CDR1 SEHNR, CDR2 FQNEAQ (reference sequence). The CDR3 extends over 16 amino acids. V lost 2 bases and J 8 bases, leaving 19 bases between the germline ends. CDR3 nucleotide sequence: TGTGCCAGCAGCTTATCAAGCGTCCCGGGGGTGGATGAGCAGTTCTTC. It encodes CASSLSSVPGVDEQFF.

The J gene is TRBJ1-1, the V gene TRBV4-1; the D gene is possibly TRBD1 (6 bases). Germline CDR1 MGHRA, CDR2 YSYEKL. CDR3 length: 15 residues. With 3 bases removed from V and 4 bases from J, the gap between germline ends came to 15 bases. The CDR3 DNA sequence: TGCGCCAGCAGCCACGTCCAGGGGTTGATCACTGAAGCTTTCTTT. Translating gives CASSHVQGLITEAFF.

This chain connects TRBV15 to TRBJ2-7; tentative D call: TRBD1 (6 bases). In germline, CDR1 is LNHNV, CDR2 YYDKDF (reference sequence). Trimming removed 4 bases from V and 6 bases from J, with 16 bases in between. The CDR3 length is 14 residues. Written as DNA, the CDR3 is TGTGCCACCAGCATAGGGGGTCCCGGAATCGAGCAGTACTTC. Its protein product is CATSIGGPGIEQYF. Together with reference TRBV15 and TRBJ2-7, the CDR3 gives the full variable domain: DAMVIQNPRYQVTQFGKPVTLSCSQTLNHNVMYWYQQKSSQAPKLLFHYYDKDFNNEADTPDNFQSRRPNTSFCFLDIRSPGLGDTAMYLCATSIGGPGIEQYFGPGTRLTVT.

This clone was detected only a few times. The chain is built from TRBV6-4 and TRBJ2-3; 12 bases agree with TRBD2. From germline, CDR1 is MRHNA and CDR2 SNTAGT. The ends lost 8 bases at V and 4 bases at J; junction bases unmatched: 7. The CDR3 consists of 15 residues. The DNA for the CDR3 is TGTGCCAGCGGACCACTAGCGGGAGGAGCAGATACGCAGTATTTT. Protein product: CASGPLAGGADTQYF.

The chain carries TRBV11-2 and TRBJ1-2; D not certain. The germline V gene has CDR1 SGHAT and CDR2 FQNNGV. The CDR3 runs to 15 residues. V lost 5 bases to trimming and J lost 0 bases, with 13 bases between them. CDR3 sequence: CASSLGAEANYGYTF. CDR3 bases: TGTGCCAGCAGCCTGGGCGCGGAAGCTAACTATGGCTACACCTTC.

The chain uses TRBV7-2 and TRBJ2-7, with D perhaps matching TRBD2 (6 bases). CDR1 is SGHTA, CDR2 FQGNSA, per germline. V was clipped by 4 bases and J by 3 bases, with 13 bases between them. This CDR3 region has 14 residues. The CDR3 DNA is TGTGCCAGCAGCTCCCTCCGGGGGAACTACGAGCAGTACTTC. It specifies CASSSLRGNYEQYF.

This clone appeared once. V and J are TRBV2 and TRBJ2-2; TRBD2 matches at 10 bases. The germline V gene encodes CDR1 SNHLY and CDR2 FYNNEI. Losses at the gene ends were 9 bases for V and 2 bases for J; bases not matched to a gene: 3. The CDR3 is made up of 14 amino acids. In DNA form, the CDR3 reads TGTGCCAGGAGGACTAGCGGTAACACCGGGGAGCTGTTTTTT. This translates into CARRTSGNTGELFF.